Listed here are 17 T cell receptor beta chains from one sample, sequenced in a study of blood T cells in healthy people across ages. Through a sample-barcoded 5' primer and a J-beta primer mix, a second PCR was run for 7 to 11 cycles. TCRdb passed the 5' RACE reads through MiXCR, listing each CDR3 protein once. The sample contains 1.5 million to 2 million distinct CDR3 sequences, approximately 50% of which appear only once. Sequencing input: blood. The receptors derive from a woman aged 35 to 49 in good health.

The table lists this clonotype with a few counts. V is TRBV6-1 and J is TRBJ2-1; D gene ambiguous. Trimming took off 6 bases at V and 5 bases at J, with 11 bases between the two ends. Per germline, CDR1 MNHNS and CDR2 SASEGT. The CDR3 consists of 13 residues. Here the CDR3 reads CASSLKTNNEQFF. The CDR3 DNA sequence: TGTGCCAGCAGCCTTAAGACCAACAATGAGCAGTTCTTC.

Only a few counts were recorded for this clonotype. The CDR3 sequence: CSARVTWTQYF. The DNA of the CDR3 is TGCAGTGCTAGAGTTACATGGACCCAGTACTTC. This sequence joins TRBV20-1 and TRBJ2-4; D call uncertain. The DNA end lines up better with TRBJ2-5; the J call may be wrong. This CDR3 contains 11 residues. The germline V gene encodes CDR1 DFQATT and CDR2 SNEGSKA (reference sequence).

This clonotype occurred a few times. This chain uses TRBV6-6 with TRBJ2-5, with TRBD2 matching over 9 bases. The CDR3 consists of 16 residues. Per the germline V gene, CDR1 is MNHNY and CDR2 is SVGAGI (reference sequence). Trimming cost V 5 bases and J 1 base; bases outside gene matches: 8. CDR3 sequence: CASSIQAGGIQETQYF. The CDR3 DNA reads as TGTGCCAGCAGTATCCAGGCGGGGGGGATCCAAGAGACCCAGTACTTC.

This clonotype appeared many times. This chain joins TRBV29-1 and TRBJ2-1; 12 bases are a match to TRBD2. This CDR3 has 13 amino acids. With V trimmed by 7 bases and J by 9 bases, 7 bases remained unmatched. Germline lookup yields CDR1 SQVTM and CDR2 ANQGSEA. The CDR3 DNA reads TGCAGCGCACTAGCGGGGGGCCTCGGTGAGCAGTTCTTC. Protein sequence: CSALAGGLGEQFF.

This clonotype was seen more than once but under ten times. The chain recombines TRBV6-5 with TRBJ2-1, with D tentatively TRBD1 or TRBD2 (5 bases each). Between the trimmed V and J ends, which lost 6 bases and 8 bases, there was a span of 17 bases. Germline V gene sequence: CDR1 MNHEY, CDR2 SVGAGI. The CDR3 has 14 residues. The CDR3 reads CASSPQVGVYEQFF. The CDR3 DNA is TGTGCCAGCAGCCCTCAGGTGGGGGTTTATGAGCAGTTCTTC.

V and J are TRBV24-1 and TRBJ1-2; 9 nucleotides align to TRBD1. The length of the CDR3 is 15 residues. Germline lookup yields CDR1 KGHDR and CDR2 SFDVKD. The V and J ends lost 3 bases and 7 bases, in that order; junction bases with no gene match: 8. The CDR3 region is CATSDPTGGSGGYTF. The CDR3 DNA reads as TGTGCCACCAGTGATCCTACAGGGGGCTCCGGTGGCTACACCTTC.

The chain uses TRBV7-8 and TRBJ2-5; 11 nucleotides agree with TRBD2. This CDR3 has 19 amino acids. The junction had 14 bases not matched to a gene; V was cut back by 4 bases and J by 1 base. In germline, CDR1 is SGHVS, CDR2 FQNEAQ. The CDR3 DNA is TGTGCCAGCAGCTCTACTCTAGCGGGGGGTTCACAACTCCAAGAGACCCAGTACTTC. Its protein is CASSSTLAGGSQLQETQYF.

The J gene is TRBJ2-1, the V gene TRBV29-1; no definite D call. From germline, CDR1 is SQVTM and CDR2 ANQGSEA. Trimming shortened V by 4 bases and J by 6 bases, and 16 bases separated the two germline ends. The CDR3 length is 14 residues. The CDR3 DNA sequence: TGCAGCGTTGGACTTGCAGCAGAATCCAATGAGCAGTTCTTC. Translated: CSVGLAAESNEQFF.

The rearrangement links TRBV20-1 to TRBJ2-4; weak D call: TRBD2 (5 bases). The germline V gene has CDR1 DFQATT and CDR2 SNEGSKA (reference sequence). Trimming left V 8 bases short and J 0 bases short, with 17 bases between. CDR3 size: 15 residues. CDR3 region: CSSREFRLAKNIQYF. Here the CDR3 DNA reads TGCAGTTCCCGGGAATTTCGGCTAGCCAAAAACATTCAGTACTTC.

The chain combines TRBV20-1 with TRBJ2-1; 10 nucleotides match TRBD1. V dropped 5 bases and J dropped 0; count of bases not matched to a gene: 10. Germline CDR1 and CDR2: DFQATT and SNEGSKA (reference sequence). The CDR3 contains 17 residues. CDR3 loop: CSAPGTGVRSSYNEQFF. Written as DNA, the CDR3 is TGCAGTGCTCCCGGGACAGGGGTCCGAAGCTCCTACAATGAGCAGTTCTTC.

This chain uses TRBV4-3 with TRBJ1-1; D might be TRBD1 (5 bases). V was trimmed by 5 bases and J by 8 bases, leaving 18 bases between them. This CDR3 has 14 amino acids. Germline V lookup: CDR1 LGHNA, CDR2 YSLEER. CDR3 nucleotides: TGCGCCAGCAGCGGCGGGAGGGGATCTTTCGAAGCTTTCTTT. Protein product: CASSGGRGSFEAFF.

V usage is TRBV24-1 and J usage is TRBJ1-5, with 8 bases that match TRBD1. V lost 5 bases to trimming and J lost 2 bases; unmatched junction nucleotides: 4. Germline loops: CDR1 KGHDR, CDR2 SFDVKD. The CDR3 totals 15 residues. The CDR3 bases are TGTGCCACCAGTGTGACAGGGGAAGGCAATCAGCCCCAGCATTTT. Its protein product is CATSVTGEGNQPQHF.

The CDR3 nucleotides read TGCAGTGCTAGAGCGGGAGGGGATAGATTGTACAATGAGCAGTTCTTC. Translating gives CSARAGGDRLYNEQFF. The chain combines TRBV20-1 with TRBJ2-1, with 8 bases lining up with TRBD2. From germline, CDR1 is DFQATT and CDR2 SNEGSKA (reference sequence). The CDR3 covers 16 residues. Losses at the gene ends were 1 base for V and 4 bases for J; bases not matched to a gene: 9.

The V call is TRBV6-2 or TRBV6-3, the J call TRBJ2-5; unclear D gene. Germline-derived CDR1 and CDR2 are MNHEY and SVGEGT. The V gene lost 5 bases and the J gene lost 9 bases, with 19 bases spanning the gap. The CDR3 totals 14 residues. Here the CDR3 DNA reads TGTGCCAGCAGTGTACTTCTTACTCTTCCGGCCCAGTACTTC. Amino acids: CASSVLLTLPAQYF.

This clonotype was seen a handful of times. The rearrangement joins TRBV20-1 to TRBJ1-2, with D possibly matching TRBD1 (6 bases). From germline, CDR1 is DFQATT and CDR2 SNEGSKA (reference sequence). This CDR3 spans 14 amino acids. V was trimmed by 0 bases and J by 1 base, leaving 9 bases between them. In DNA, the CDR3 is TGCAGTGCTAGAGAAGGGGGAGATAACTATGGCTACACCTTC. It specifies CSAREGGDNYGYTF.

This clonotype was observed a handful of times. The chain carries TRBV6-1 and TRBJ2-7; D might be TRBD1 or TRBD2, each matching 5 bases. The CDR3 runs 14 residues. CDR1 and CDR2 from the germline V gene are MNHNS and SASEGT. V lost 5 bases and J lost 3, with 14 bases in between. For the CDR3, the DNA is TGTGCCAGCAGTCGGGGCCATATCCTCTACGAGCAGTACTTC. Translated, it gives CASSRGHILYEQYF.

The J gene is TRBJ2-1, the V gene TRBV20-1; no reliable D call. Per the germline V gene, CDR1 is DFQATT and CDR2 is SNEGSKA (reference sequence). The CDR3 contains 15 residues. V was clipped by 1 base and J by 0 bases, with 10 bases between them. The CDR3 loop is CSARAIGSSYNEQFF. The CDR3 region has the DNA TGCAGTGCTAGAGCGATCGGCAGCTCCTACAATGAGCAGTTCTTC.